The 17 T cell receptor beta chains listed next were all sequenced from one sample in a study of CD8+ T cells in alopecia areata. Reverse transcription of extracted RNA yielded cDNA, which provided the sequencing template. Profiled with immunoSEQ multiplex PCR; TCRdb holds only in-frame clones, not every one. The sample has 150,000 or so clones; roughly 62% are singletons. The material was CD4+ T cells sorted from blood, obtained at week 0. These receptors all stem from a human donor with alopecia areata.

This clone was picked up one time. The chain links TRBV30 to TRBJ1-3; D remains ambiguous. Germline V gives CDR1 GTSNPN, CDR2 SVGIG (reference sequence). The ends were cut back, 5 bases at V and 12 bases at J, with 20 bases in the middle. CDR3 length: 13 residues. The CDR3 DNA reads TGTGCCTGGTCCTATCGGACCTTCTCTGACATATATTTT. Residues: CAWSYRTFSDIYF. Drawing the rest from reference TRBV30 and TRBJ1-3, the complete variable domain is SQTIHQWPATLVQPVGSPLSLECTVEGTSNPNLYWYRQAAGRGLQLLFYSVGIGQISSEVPQNLSASRPQDRQFILSSKKLLLSDSGFYLCAWSYRTFSDIYFGEGSWLTVV.

This chain connects TRBV4-2 to TRBJ2-1; maybe TRBD1 (5 bases). Germline lookup yields CDR1 LGHNA and CDR2 YNFKEQ. CDR3 length equals 16 residues. V was clipped by 0 bases and J by 4 bases, with 13 bases between them. The CDR3: CASSQDLRTPYNEQFF. The CDR3 bases are TGTGCCAGCAGCCAAGATTTGCGGACACCATACAATGAGCAGTTCTTC.

This clone was seen just once. The V and J genes are TRBV9 and TRBJ1-5, with TRBD1 matching over 8 bases. This CDR3 comprises 15 residues. Trimming cost V 4 bases and J 4 bases; bases outside gene matches: 7. The germline gives CDR1 SGDLS, CDR2 YYNGEE. In nucleotides, the CDR3 is TGTGCCAGCAGCCAAGGACAGGGAAAGAATCAGCCCCAGCATTTT. It is translated as CASSQGQGKNQPQHF.

This chain links TRBV5-4 with TRBJ2-3, with TRBD2 identical over 12 bases. J gave up 3 bases and V 2 bases, and 1 base lay outside the gene matches. There are 15 residues in the CDR3. Germline-derived CDR1 and CDR2 are SGHNT and YYREEE (reference sequence). CDR3 region: CASSFGLAGTDTQYF. Written as DNA, the CDR3 is TGTGCCAGCAGCTTCGGACTAGCGGGGACAGATACGCAGTATTTT.

This chain connects TRBV2 to TRBJ2-5; D not resolved. This CDR3 has 14 residues. Trimming took off 3 bases at V and 2 bases at J, with 10 bases between the two ends. The germline CDR1 and CDR2 sequences are SNHLY and FYNNEI. The CDR3: CASSDPDLQETQYF. The CDR3 DNA reads TGTGCCAGCAGTGACCCCGACTTACAAGAGACCCAGTACTTC.

This clone is a singleton in its sample. This chain connects TRBV5-1 to TRBJ2-7; TRBD1 is a possible D gene (5 bases). V was cut by 0 bases and J by 2 bases, with 9 bases left in between. Per the germline V gene, CDR1 is SGHRS and CDR2 is YFSETQ. This CDR3 has 14 amino acids. CDR3 DNA: TGCGCCAGCAGCTTGGCCGGACAAACCTACGAGCAGTACTTC. Translation gives CASSLAGQTYEQYF.

This chain joins TRBV5-1 and TRBJ2-7, with unresolved D. This CDR3 is built from 15 residues. V lost 0 bases and J 5 bases, leaving 15 bases between the germline ends. Germline CDR1 reads SGHRS; CDR2 reads YFSETQ. In nucleotides, the CDR3 is TGCGCCAGCAGCTTGGCCCCCCCTCGGACCGACGAGCAGTACTTC. Translated, it gives CASSLAPPRTDEQYF.

About this clone itself: Other nucleotide sequences in the sample specify the same CDR3. This chain connects TRBV30 to TRBJ2-5, with D possibly being TRBD2 (5 bases). The germline gives CDR1 GTSNPN, CDR2 SVGIG (reference sequence). The CDR3 is 12 amino acids. V lost 0 bases and J 5 bases, leaving 7 bases between the germline ends. The CDR3 DNA is TGTGCCTGGAGTGTAAGCGGTGAGACCCAGTACTTC. This gives the protein CAWSVSGETQYF. The whole variable domain, filled in from reference TRBV30 and TRBJ2-5, reads SQTIHQWPATLVQPVGSPLSLECTVEGTSNPNLYWYRQAAGRGLQLLFYSVGIGQISSEVPQNLSASRPQDRQFILSSKKLLLSDSGFYLCAWSVSGETQYFGPGTRLLVL.

This clone was detected only a few times. The chain uses TRBV6-5 and TRBJ1-2; 10 bases are shared with TRBD1. Trimming at V came to 2 bases and at J to 3 bases, leaving 3 bases not matched to a gene. Germline CDR1 MNHEY, CDR2 SVGAGI. This CDR3 has 15 amino acids. In DNA form, the CDR3 reads TGTGCCAGCAGTTACCTTGGGACAGGGGACTATGGCTACACCTTC. Amino acid sequence: CASSYLGTGDYGYTF.

This chain connects TRBV7-9 to TRBJ1-2, with a possible D match to TRBD1 (5 bases). The CDR3 extends over 12 amino acids. CDR1 is SEHNR, CDR2 FQNEAQ, per germline (reference sequence). V lost 5 bases to trimming and J lost 4 bases, with 8 bases between them. The CDR3 sequence: CASSVGVYGYTF. CDR3 nucleotides: TGTGCCAGCAGCGTAGGGGTCTATGGCTACACCTTC.

This clone has just a few counts. The chain links TRBV18 to TRBJ1-3, with 9 bases matching TRBD1. V shed 5 bases and J 4 bases; nucleotides not matched to a gene: 6. Germline loops: CDR1 KGHSH, CDR2 LQKENI. The length of the CDR3 is 15 residues. This chain's CDR3 is CASSKDRGFGNTIYF. CDR3 DNA sequence: TGTGCCAGCTCAAAGGACAGGGGATTCGGAAACACCATATATTTT.

The gene calls are TRBV5-6 and TRBJ2-3; TRBD1 or TRBD2 may be the D gene (5 bases each). Trimming cost V 1 base and J 6 bases, with 9 bases left between them. This CDR3 has 13 amino acids. Germline-derived CDR1 and CDR2 are SGHDT and YYEEEE. Written as DNA, the CDR3 is TGTGCCAGCAGCTTGAGAGGGGCTGATACGCAGTATTTT. Its protein is CASSLRGADTQYF.

V usage is TRBV29-1 and J usage is TRBJ1-1, with a weak D call TRBD1 (6 bases). Trimming shortened V by 6 bases and J by 5 bases, and 16 bases separated the two germline ends. CDR1 and CDR2 from the germline V gene are SQVTM and ANQGSEA. The CDR3 is 13 residues long. CDR3 bases: TGCAGCGTCCGGAGTGGGGGGCAGACTGAAGCTTTCTTT. Protein: CSVRSGGQTEAFF. The whole variable domain, filled in from reference TRBV29-1 and TRBJ1-1, reads SAVISQKPSRDICQRGTSLTIQCQVDSQVTMMFWYRQQPGQSLTLIATANQGSEATYESGFVIDKFPISRPNLTFSTLTVSNMSPEDSSIYLCSVRSGGQTEAFFGQGTRLTVV.

The chain combines TRBV29-1 with TRBJ2-7; TRBD1 matches at 11 bases. Unmatched junction bases numbered 1, after V lost 4 bases and J lost 5 bases. The length of the CDR3 is 12 residues. CDR1 and CDR2 from the germline V gene are SQVTM and ANQGSEA. DNA for the CDR3: TGCAGCGTTGGGACAGGGGGCAACGAGCAGTACTTC. The encoded protein is CSVGTGGNEQYF.

This clone was counted a few times. The same CDR3 can be traced to other DNA sequences in this sample. V is TRBV29-1 and J is TRBJ1-3; possible D gene TRBD1, 5 bases. This CDR3 contains 12 residues. Between the trimmed V and J ends, which lost 4 bases and 2 bases, there was a span of 6 bases. Germline lookup yields CDR1 SQVTM and CDR2 ANQGSEA. CDR3 sequence: CSVGTTGNTIYF. CDR3 nucleotide sequence: TGCAGCGTTGGGACAACTGGAAACACCATATATTTT.

The chain couples TRBV25-1 to TRBJ2-5, with 10 bases aligning to TRBD2. Germline-derived CDR1 and CDR2 are MGHDK and SYGVNS. V trimming: 4 bases; J trimming: 7 bases; junction bases outside the gene matches: 12. The CDR3 length is 16 residues. CDR3 sequence: CASSGPPGLATATQYF. DNA of the CDR3: TGTGCCAGCAGTGGCCCACCGGGACTAGCGACAGCGACCCAGTACTTC.

This clone was seen a single time. DNA for the CDR3: TGCGCCAGCAGCCAGGCGGGGGGCAATTCACCCCTCCACTTT. Amino acids: CASSQAGGNSPLHF. This rearrangement joins TRBV4-3 to TRBJ1-6; a weak D match, TRBD1 (6 bases). Germline V gene sequence: CDR1 LGHNA, CDR2 YSLEER. The V end lost 3 bases, the J end lost 7 bases, and 10 bases lay between the germline ends. The length of the CDR3 is 14 residues.